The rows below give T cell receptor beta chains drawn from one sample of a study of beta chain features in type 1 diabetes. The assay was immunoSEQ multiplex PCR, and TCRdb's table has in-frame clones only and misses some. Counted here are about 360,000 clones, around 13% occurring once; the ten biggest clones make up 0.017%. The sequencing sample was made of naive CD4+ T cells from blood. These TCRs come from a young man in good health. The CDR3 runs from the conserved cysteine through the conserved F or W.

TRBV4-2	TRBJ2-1	CASSPPGSDNEQFF
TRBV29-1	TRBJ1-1	CSARGGILNTEAFF
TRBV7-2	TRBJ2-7	CASSRDRGPYEQYF
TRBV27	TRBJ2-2	CASSSRGTSPGELFF
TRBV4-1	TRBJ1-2	CASSHYPRDSNYGYTF
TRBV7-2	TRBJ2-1	CASSPRTSGDYEQFF
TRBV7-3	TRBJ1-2	CASSFQGGGYTF
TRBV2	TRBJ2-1	CASRGASYNEQFF
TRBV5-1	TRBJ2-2	CASSSTTGGTGELFF
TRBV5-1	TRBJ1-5	CASSKGTGQNQPQHF
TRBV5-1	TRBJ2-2	CASSWTGTGNTGELFF
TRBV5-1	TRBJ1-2	CASSLGRDLSMRYTF
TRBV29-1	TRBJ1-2	CSVEPSRGYGYTF
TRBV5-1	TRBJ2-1	CASSPEVGVGGRAHEQFF
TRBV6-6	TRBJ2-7	CASSYLAGDEQYF
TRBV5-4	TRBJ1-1	CASSLRQGNTEAFF
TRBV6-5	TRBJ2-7	CASSRGVGEQYF
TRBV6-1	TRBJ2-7	CASSRVSYLLNEQYF
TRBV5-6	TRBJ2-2	CASSLLSGGPYTGELFF
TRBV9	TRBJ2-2	CASSDRPYIAGVNTGELFF
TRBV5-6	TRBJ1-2	CASSWGTGQGNYGYTF
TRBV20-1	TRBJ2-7	CSAERQEQYF
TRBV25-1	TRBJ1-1	CASSEPGANTEAFF
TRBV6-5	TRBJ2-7	CASSYSRDTTYEQYF
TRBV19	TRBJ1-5	CASSPLDRFNQPQHF
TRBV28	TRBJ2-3	CASSLFSSSVTDTQYF
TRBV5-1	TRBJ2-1	CASRSGMVAGTGEQFF
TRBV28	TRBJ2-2	CASSGYTGELFF
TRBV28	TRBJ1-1	CASTPGVSTEAFF
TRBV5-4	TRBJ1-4	CASSPTGGAEKLFF
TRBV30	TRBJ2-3	CAWNQLGYTDTQYF
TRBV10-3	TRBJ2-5	CASSRFGQQETQYF
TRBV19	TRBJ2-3	CASSAGIRDTQYF
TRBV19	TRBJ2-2	CASGLAVMGAGELFF
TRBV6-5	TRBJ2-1	CASRIGLLYNEQFF
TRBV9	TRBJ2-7	CASSPRSNEQYF
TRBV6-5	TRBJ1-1	CASSYLMTGVNTEAFF
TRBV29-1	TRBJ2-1	CSVLQGQGPYNEQFF
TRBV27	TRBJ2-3	CASRLAGARGTDTQYF
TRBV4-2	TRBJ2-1	CASSQVDYHNEQFF